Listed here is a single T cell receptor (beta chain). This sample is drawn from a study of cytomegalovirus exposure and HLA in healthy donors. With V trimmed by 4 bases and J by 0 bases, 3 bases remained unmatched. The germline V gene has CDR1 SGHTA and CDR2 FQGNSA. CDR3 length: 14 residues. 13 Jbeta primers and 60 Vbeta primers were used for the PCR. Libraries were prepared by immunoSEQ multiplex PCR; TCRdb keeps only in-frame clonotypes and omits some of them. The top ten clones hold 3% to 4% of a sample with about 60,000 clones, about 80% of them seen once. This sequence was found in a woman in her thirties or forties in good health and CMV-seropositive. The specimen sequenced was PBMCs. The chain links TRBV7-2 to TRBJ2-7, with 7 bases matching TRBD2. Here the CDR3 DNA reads TGTGCCAGCAGCTGGCTAGCGGTCTCCTACGAGCAGTACTTC. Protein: CASSWLAVSYEQYF. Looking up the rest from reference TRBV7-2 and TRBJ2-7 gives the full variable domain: GAGVSQSPSNKVTEKGKDVELRCDPISGHTALYWYRQSLGQGLEFLIYFQGNSAPDKSGLPSDRFSAERTGGSVSTLTIQRTQQEDSAVYLCASSWLAVSYEQYFGPGTRLTVT.